Listed below are T cell receptor beta chains from one sample, sequenced in a study of blood T cell repertoires in COVID-19. Sequenced by immunoSEQ multiplex PCR; TCRdb stores in-frame clones only, minus some. Altogether tens of thousands of clones are present, roughly 87% being singletons, with the ten largest covering about 2.5%. Sample: peripheral blood. These receptors were collected from a man between 70 and 80 years old with acute or convalescent COVID-19. CDR3s include the opening cysteine and the closing phenylalanine or tryptophan.

TRBV4-1,TRBJ2-3,18,CASSQGTSGRWLVDTQYF
TRBV18,TRBJ1-6,14,CASSPPAGNSPLHF
TRBV9,TRBJ2-1,16,CASSETPGLAVNEQFF
TRBV30,TRBJ1-5,13,CAWSAGSNQPQHF
TRBV6-5,TRBJ1-6,14,CASSYEGGLSPLHF
TRBV2,TRBJ1-4,13,CASGTGSNEKLFF
TRBV18,TRBJ2-2,15,CASSPTGGDTGELFF
TRBV5-6,TRBJ1-2,13,CASSAGQGVIYTF
TRBV29-1,TRBJ1-2,12,CSVGGGGGGYTF
TRBV27,TRBJ1-2,16,CATASGRTGVFYGYTF
TRBV10-3,TRBJ1-5,14,CAATGTGSNQPQHF
TRBV7-3,TRBJ1-2,15,CASSLRMGQSEGYTF
TRBV4-1,TRBJ1-1,14,CASSQDPANMLAFF
TRBV5-1,TRBJ2-7,13,CASSPAGGYEQYF
TRBV28,TRBJ2-7,12,CASYGLAGEQYF
TRBV7-2,TRBJ1-5,14,CASSLVLSYFPQHF
TRBV19,TRBJ1-6,14,CASSITGGNSPLHF
TRBV9,TRBJ2-3,15,CASSGRDRVSDTQYF
TRBV6-4,TRBJ2-3,17,CASSDFNSGSIADTQYF
TRBV29-1,TRBJ2-7,16,CSVEGVRSGREGEQYF
TRBV10-1,TRBJ2-6,16,CASVLRYSSGANVLTF
TRBV9,TRBJ2-7,15,CASSASAGLVYEQYF
TRBV10-1,TRBJ2-1,16,CASSGGGMKKLNEQFF
TRBV3-1/TRBV3-2,TRBJ2-3,13,CASSYLAGDTQYF
TRBV2,TRBJ2-7,15,CASTLLPGETGEQYF
TRBV27,TRBJ2-7,13,CASRRHRSYEQYF
TRBV2,TRBJ1-3,15,CASRLGTSSGNTIYF
TRBV28,TRBJ2-3,14,CASRPGGETDTQYF
TRBV7-9,TRBJ2-1,19,CASSSTRIIQGKGYNEQFF
TRBV29-1,TRBJ2-7,14,CSVRRDRASYEQYF
TRBV7-2,TRBJ1-2,14,CASSPDRGLYGYTF
TRBV2,TRBJ2-1,11,CASSIGTSPFF
TRBV9,TRBJ2-3,16,CASSVEPSGGTDTQYF
TRBV5-5,TRBJ2-1,15,CASSLPGTGGAEQFF
TRBV6-5,TRBJ2-7,15,CASSYLRQSNYEQYF
TRBV19,TRBJ1-4,16,CASSKPGRSTNEKLFF
TRBV29-1,TRBJ2-7,17,CSVGGASGKTRTYEQYF
TRBV27,TRBJ2-7,14,CASSLRGPAYEQYF
TRBV3-1/TRBV3-2,TRBJ1-1,16,CASSPQGERFGTEAFF
TRBV10-1,TRBJ1-1,14,CASSESGRATEAFF
TRBV5-6,TRBJ2-7,13,CASSLSGLYEQYF
TRBV28,TRBJ2-5,14,CASSLGGLGETQYF
TRBV10-1,TRBJ1-6,14,CASSAGQGISPLHF
TRBV7-9,TRBJ1-6,14,CASSLGQNNSPLHF
TRBV27,TRBJ2-2,12,CASSLIGGELFF
TRBV12-3/TRBV12-4,TRBJ1-1,13,CASSFPGDTEAFF
TRBV19,TRBJ1-5,15,CASTMGGYGNQPQHF
TRBV19,TRBJ2-2,17,CASSPIMGRGGTGELFF
TRBV12-3/TRBV12-4,TRBJ1-6,12,CASSFSDSPLHF
TRBV14,TRBJ1-2,13,CASIGRVDYGYTF
TRBV19,TRBJ2-6,17,CASSLLGQLSGANVLTF
TRBV6-2/TRBV6-3,TRBJ1-1,13,CASSSQGSAEAFF